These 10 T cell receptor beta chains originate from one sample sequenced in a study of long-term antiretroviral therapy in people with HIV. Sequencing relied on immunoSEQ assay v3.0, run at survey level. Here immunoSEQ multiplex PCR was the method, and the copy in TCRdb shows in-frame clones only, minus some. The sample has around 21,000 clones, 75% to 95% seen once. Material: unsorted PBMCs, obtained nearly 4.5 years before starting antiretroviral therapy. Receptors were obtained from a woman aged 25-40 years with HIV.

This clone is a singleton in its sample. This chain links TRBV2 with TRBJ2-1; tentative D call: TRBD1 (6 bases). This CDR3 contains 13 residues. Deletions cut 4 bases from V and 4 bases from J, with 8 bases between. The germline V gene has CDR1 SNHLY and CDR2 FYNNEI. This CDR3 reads CASSGGQYNEQFF. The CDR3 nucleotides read TGTGCCAGCAGTGGGGGACAATACAATGAGCAGTTCTTC.

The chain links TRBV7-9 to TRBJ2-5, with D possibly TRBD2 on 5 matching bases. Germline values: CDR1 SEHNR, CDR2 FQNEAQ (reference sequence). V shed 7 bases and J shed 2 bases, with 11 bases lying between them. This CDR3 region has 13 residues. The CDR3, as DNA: TGTGCCAGCACCCTTCCGGGGCAAGAGACCCAGTACTTC. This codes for CASTLPGQETQYF.

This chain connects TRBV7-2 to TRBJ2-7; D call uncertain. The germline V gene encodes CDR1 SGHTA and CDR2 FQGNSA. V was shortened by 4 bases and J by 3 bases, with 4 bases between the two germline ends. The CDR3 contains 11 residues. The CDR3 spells CASSSYYEQYF. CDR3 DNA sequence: TGTGCCAGCAGCTCTTACTACGAGCAGTACTTC.

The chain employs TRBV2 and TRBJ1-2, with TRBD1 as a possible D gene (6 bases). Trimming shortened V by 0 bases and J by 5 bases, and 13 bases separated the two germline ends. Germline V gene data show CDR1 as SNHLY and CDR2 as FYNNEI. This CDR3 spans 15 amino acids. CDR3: CASSEALGGQYGYTF. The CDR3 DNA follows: TGTGCCAGCAGTGAAGCATTAGGCGGACAGTATGGCTACACCTTC.

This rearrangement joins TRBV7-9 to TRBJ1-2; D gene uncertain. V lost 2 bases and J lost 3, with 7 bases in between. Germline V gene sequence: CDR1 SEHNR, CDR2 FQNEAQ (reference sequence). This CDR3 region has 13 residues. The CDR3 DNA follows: TGTGCCAGCAGCTTAAGGGCAGACTATGGCTACACCTTC. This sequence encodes CASSLRADYGYTF.

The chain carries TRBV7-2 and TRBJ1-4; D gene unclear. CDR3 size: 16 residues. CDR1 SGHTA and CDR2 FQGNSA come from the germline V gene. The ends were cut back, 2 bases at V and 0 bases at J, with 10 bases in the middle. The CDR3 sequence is CASSLSAFATNEKLFF. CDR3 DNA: TGTGCCAGCAGCTTATCGGCCTTTGCAACTAATGAAAAACTGTTTTTT.

CDR3 residues: CASATREGGYTF. The CDR3 DNA follows: TGTGCCAGCGCAACGAGGGAGGGCGGCTACACCTTC. The genes are TRBV11-2 and TRBJ1-2, with D hard to call. With 8 bases removed from V and 8 bases from J, the gap between germline ends came to 15 bases. The CDR3 sequence is 12 residues long. Germline-derived CDR1 and CDR2 are SGHAT and FQNNGV.

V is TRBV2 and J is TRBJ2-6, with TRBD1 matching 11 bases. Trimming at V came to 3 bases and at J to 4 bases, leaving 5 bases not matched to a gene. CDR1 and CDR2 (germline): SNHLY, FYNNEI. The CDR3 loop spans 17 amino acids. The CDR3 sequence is CASSDGTGGTGANVLTF. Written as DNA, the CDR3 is TGTGCCAGCAGTGACGGGACAGGGGGTACCGGGGCCAACGTCCTGACTTTC.

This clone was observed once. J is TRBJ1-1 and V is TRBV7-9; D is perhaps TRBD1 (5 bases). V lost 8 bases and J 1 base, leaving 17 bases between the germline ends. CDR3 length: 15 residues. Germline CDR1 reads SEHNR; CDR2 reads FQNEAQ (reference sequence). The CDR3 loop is CASRPRDGGNTEAFF. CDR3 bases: TGTGCCAGCCGGCCTAGGGACGGCGGGAACACTGAAGCTTTCTTT.

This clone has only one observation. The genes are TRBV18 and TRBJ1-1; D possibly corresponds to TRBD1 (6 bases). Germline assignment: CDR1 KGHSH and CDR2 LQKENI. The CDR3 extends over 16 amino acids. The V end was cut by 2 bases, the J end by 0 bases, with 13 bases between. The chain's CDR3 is CASSPAGGAMNTEAFF. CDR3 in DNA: TGTGCCAGCTCACCAGCGGGGGGGGCGATGAACACTGAAGCTTTCTTT.